The next 15 T cell receptor beta chains were all read from a single sample in a study of blood T cell repertoires in COVID-19. Clones were sequenced by immunoSEQ multiplex PCR, and TCRdb holds only the in-frame ones, with some missing. The table lists 85,000 to 90,000 clones, 85% to 90% of them singletons. Sample: peripheral blood. The receptors shown here come from a woman over 75 with active COVID-19.

The chain carries TRBV11-3 and TRBJ2-7, with unresolved D. The V gene lost 5 bases and the J gene lost 3 bases, with 14 bases spanning the gap. Germline loops: CDR1 SGHNT, CDR2 YENEEA. The CDR3 extends over 14 amino acids. This CDR3 is CASSARGSDYEQYF. The CDR3 nucleotides read TGTGCCAGCAGCGCCAGAGGATCGGACTACGAGCAGTACTTC.

This sequence joins TRBV9 and TRBJ2-2; 7 positions match TRBD2. The junction had 4 bases not matched to a gene; V was cut back by 4 bases and J by 1 base. Germline V gene data show CDR1 as SGDLS and CDR2 as YYNGEE. The CDR3 has 15 amino acids. In DNA form, the CDR3 reads TGTGCCAGCAGCCCCCGGGGGGAGAACACCGGGGAGCTGTTTTTT. Protein sequence: CASSPRGENTGELFF.

This clone was counted only a few times. The gene calls are TRBV6-2 or TRBV6-3 and TRBJ1-1; unclear D gene. The length of the CDR3 is 15 residues. The V end lost 4 bases, the J end lost 0 bases, and 12 bases lay between the germline ends. Germline CDR1 and CDR2: MNHEY and SVGEGT. CDR3 sequence: CASSSPGRLNTEAFF. CDR3 coding DNA: TGTGCCAGCAGTTCCCCCGGGAGGTTGAACACTGAAGCTTTCTTT.

There are a few counts of this clone. The gene calls are TRBV15 and TRBJ2-3; possibly TRBD2 for D (6 bases). The CDR3 consists of 14 residues. The V and J ends lost 8 bases and 5 bases respectively, with 17 bases between them. CDR1 and CDR2 (germline): LNHNV, YYDKDF (reference sequence). This CDR3 reads CATQRVPMEDTQYF. The CDR3 DNA follows: TGTGCCACCCAGCGGGTCCCGATGGAAGATACGCAGTATTTT.

The J gene is TRBJ1-4, the V gene TRBV19; possibly TRBD1 for D (6 bases). V lost 5 bases and J lost 7, with 11 bases in between. Per germline, CDR1 LNHDA and CDR2 SQIVND (reference sequence). CDR3 length: 13 amino acids. The DNA for the CDR3 is TGTGCCAGTAGTCGGGACACTGGTGAAAAACTGTTTTTT. Translated, it gives CASSRDTGEKLFF. The entire variable domain, with the rest obtained from reference TRBV19 and TRBJ1-4, is as follows: DGGITQSPKYLFRKEGQNVTLSCEQNLNHDAMYWYRQDPGQGLRLIYYSQIVNDFQKGDIAEGYSVSREKKESFPLTVTSAQKNPTAFYLCASSRDTGEKLFFGSGTQLSVL.

The rearrangement uses TRBV10-3 and TRBJ1-3; unclear D gene. The CDR3 spans 15 residues. Trimming pared 3 bases from V and 3 bases from J, leaving 12 bases between. Germline CDR1 reads ENHRY; CDR2 reads SYGVKD. In nucleotides, the CDR3 is TGTGCCATCAGTGACCGCCCTGCGTATGGAAACACCATATATTTT. It specifies CAISDRPAYGNTIYF.

The V and J genes are TRBV5-1 and TRBJ1-1; D unresolved. In germline, CDR1 is SGHRS, CDR2 YFSETQ. The CDR3 totals 16 residues. Trimming took 2 bases from V and 3 from J, leaving 17 bases between them. The CDR3 sequence is CASSLSGVHAHTEAFF. CDR3 DNA sequence: TGCGCCAGCAGCTTATCCGGGGTCCATGCCCACACTGAAGCTTTCTTT.

The chain uses TRBV9 and TRBJ1-3, with D perhaps matching TRBD1 (5 bases). Trimming left V 4 bases short and J 0 bases short, with 14 bases between. CDR3 size: 16 residues. CDR1 and CDR2 from the germline V gene are SGDLS and YYNGEE. CDR3 loop: CASSPRGVDSGNTIYF. The CDR3, as DNA: TGTGCCAGCAGCCCCCGGGGGGTCGACTCTGGAAACACCATATATTTT. The entire variable domain, with the rest obtained from reference TRBV9 and TRBJ1-3, is as follows: DSGVTQTPKHLITATGQRVTLRCSPRSGDLSVYWYQQSLDQGLQFLIQYYNGEERAKGNILERFSAQQFPDLHSELNLSSLELGDSALYFCASSPRGVDSGNTIYFGEGSWLTVV.

V usage is TRBV7-2 and J usage is TRBJ2-2; 9 bases map to TRBD2. J gave up 1 base and V 0 bases, and 3 bases lay outside the gene matches. The germline CDR1 and CDR2 sequences are SGHTA and FQGNSA. This CDR3 contains 17 residues. This CDR3 reads CASSLAKTSGNTGELFF. In nucleotides, the CDR3 is TGTGCCAGCAGCTTAGCCAAGACTAGCGGGAACACCGGGGAGCTGTTTTTT.

The chain links TRBV5-6 to TRBJ1-2; 9 bases agree with TRBD1. With V trimmed by 2 bases and J by 4 bases, 9 bases remained unmatched. Germline V gene sequence: CDR1 SGHDT, CDR2 YYEEEE. The CDR3 is 16 residues long. As DNA, the CDR3 is TGTGCCAGCAGCTTTCCGGGACAGGGCGGGGGCTATGGCTACACCTTC. It translates to CASSFPGQGGGYGYTF.

The genes are TRBV7-2 and TRBJ1-4; the match to TRBD1 covers 8 bases. Germline V gives CDR1 SGHTA, CDR2 FQGNSA. Trimming took 1 base from V and 5 from J; bases not matched to a gene: 0. The CDR3 has 14 amino acids. Here the CDR3 reads CASSLDRGNEKLFF. Written as DNA, the CDR3 is TGTGCCAGCAGCTTAGACAGGGGGAATGAAAAACTGTTTTTT.

This clone showed up just a few times. CDR3 sequence (DNA): TGTGCCACCAGCGAGGGACAGGCTGGTCAGCCCCAGCATTTT. Translated: CATSEGQAGQPQHF. This sequence joins TRBV15 and TRBJ1-5, with TRBD1 identical over 8 bases. This CDR3 is 14 amino acids long. V shed 5 bases, J shed 6 bases, and the junction held 6 bases outside the gene matches. From germline, CDR1 is LNHNV and CDR2 YYDKDF (reference sequence).

The chain combines TRBV5-5 with TRBJ2-5, with 7 bases identical to TRBD2. This CDR3 is 13 amino acids long. V lost 4 bases to trimming and J lost 4 bases; unmatched junction nucleotides: 4. Germline-derived CDR1 and CDR2 are SGHKS and YYEKEE (reference sequence). In DNA form, the CDR3 reads TGTGCCAGCAGCCAAGGGAGGGGAGAGACCCAGTACTTC. Translated, it gives CASSQGRGETQYF.

The chain combines TRBV3-1 (or the pseudogene TRBV3-2) with TRBJ2-3, with TRBD2 identical over 7 bases. The germline CDR1 and CDR2 sequences are LGHDT and YNNKEL (reference sequence). The CDR3 sequence is 15 residues long. V lost 4 bases to trimming and J lost 4 bases; unmatched junction nucleotides: 8. The CDR3, as DNA: TGTGCCAGCAGCCCCGGGACTAAGAGTTCAGATACGCAGTATTTT. Protein: CASSPGTKSSDTQYF.

The chain joins TRBV2 to TRBJ2-5, with TRBD2 identical over 9 bases. The CDR3 contains 15 residues. J was trimmed by 7 bases and V by 6 bases; bases with no gene match: 12. Germline loops: CDR1 SNHLY, CDR2 FYNNEI. The CDR3 loop is CASSGSGLAAGTQYF. The CDR3, as DNA: TGTGCCAGCAGCGGATCGGGACTAGCAGCGGGGACCCAGTACTTC.